Given below is one T cell receptor (beta chain) in context. The CDR3 length is 15 residues. The V end lost 4 bases, the J end lost 5 bases, and 17 bases lay between the germline ends. Germline loops: CDR1 SGHTA, CDR2 FQGNSA. The record originates from a study of blood T cell repertoires in COVID-19. The overall study: T cells, B-cell-depleted T cells, or PBMCs provided the cDNA or gDNA that served as material.

Only in-frame clones appear in the TCRdb table, and some are missing; sequencing was by immunoSEQ multiplex PCR. The sample has about 180,000 clones, about 81% seen once. The receptor was isolated from an elderly woman with COVID-19, enrolled during active disease. The sequenced sample consisted of peripheral blood. The V gene is TRBV7-2, the J gene TRBJ2-5; D may be TRBD1 (6 bases). The CDR3 nucleotides read TGTGCCAGCAGCTCCCAAACAGGGTGGCGGGAGACCCAGTACTTC. Its protein is CASSSQTGWRETQYF. The full variable domain, with the rest looked up from reference TRBV7-2 and TRBJ2-5, is GAGVSQSPSNKVTEKGKDVELRCDPISGHTALYWYRQSLGQGLEFLIYFQGNSAPDKSGLPSDRFSAERTGGSVSTLTIQRTQQEDSAVYLCASSSQTGWRETQYFGPGTRLLVL.